Listed below are T cell receptor beta chains from one sample, sequenced in a study of monozygotic twins with inflammatory bowel disease. No DNA is given; TCRdb re-called the 5' RACE reads and lists each CDR3 protein once. Its table records approximately 400,000 distinct CDR3 sequences. Sequenced: blood. Every receptor here comes from a human donor with ulcerative colitis or Crohn's disease, or a healthy co-twin of an affected twin (not recorded which). Both conserved end residues are part of each CDR3.

j_gene | v_gene | CDR3aa
TRBJ1-1 | TRBV19 | CASSTGQGTNTEAFF
TRBJ1-2 | TRBV6-4 | CASTVAGDLAYGYTF
TRBJ2-5 | TRBV20-1 | CSARDWFSTNRPQETQYF
TRBJ2-7 | TRBV5-1 | CASSPTGGYEQYF
TRBJ2-1 | TRBV6-5 | CASSYSIGSLGLAGSEQFF
TRBJ2-5 | TRBV20-1 | CSATSGGPPPETQYF
TRBJ2-2 | TRBV6-1 | CASSATFHNTGELFF
TRBJ2-7 | TRBV27 | CASKSWDRVEQYF
TRBJ2-2 | TRBV20-1 | CSAREKMRTSAAGELFF
TRBJ1-2 | TRBV14 | CASSPGYRSVYGYTF
TRBJ2-6 | TRBV27 | CASRFNPGTGANVLTF
TRBJ1-2 | TRBV27 | CASSLSMGAYGYTF
TRBJ2-3 | TRBV7-6 | CASRPLGRGGDTDTQYF
TRBJ1-2 | TRBV6-1 | CASSVRQGALGNYGYTF
TRBJ2-7 | TRBV2 | CANSGTGYEQYF
TRBJ2-5 | TRBV11-2 | CASSFLRTGVPRYQETQYF
TRBJ1-1 | TRBV20-1 | CSARESLVTEAFF
TRBJ2-7 | TRBV4-1 | CASSLLEDSSYEQYF
TRBJ1-2 | TRBV6-5 | CASSYRGTGGFGYTF
TRBJ1-1 | TRBV12-3/TRBV12-4 | CASSLWGPGSEAFF
TRBJ1-2 | TRBV5-1 | CASAPPGVDGYTF
TRBJ2-7 | TRBV20-1 | CSARTIAYEQYF